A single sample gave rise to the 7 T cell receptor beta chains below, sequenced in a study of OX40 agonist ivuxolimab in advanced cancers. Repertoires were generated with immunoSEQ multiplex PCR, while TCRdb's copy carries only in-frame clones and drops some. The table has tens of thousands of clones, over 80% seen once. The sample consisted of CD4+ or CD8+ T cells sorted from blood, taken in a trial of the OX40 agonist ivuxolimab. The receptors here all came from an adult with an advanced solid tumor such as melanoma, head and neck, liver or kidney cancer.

Here the CDR3 reads CASRPLDSINEKLFF. CDR3 nucleotides: TGTGCCAGTAGACCCCTGGACAGCATCAATGAAAAACTGTTTTTT. The chain has TRBV19 and TRBJ1-4; possible D gene TRBD1, 6 bases. This CDR3 is built from 15 residues. In germline, CDR1 is LNHDA, CDR2 SQIVND (reference sequence). The germline V and J ends were trimmed by 6 bases and 5 bases, with 16 bases remaining between them.

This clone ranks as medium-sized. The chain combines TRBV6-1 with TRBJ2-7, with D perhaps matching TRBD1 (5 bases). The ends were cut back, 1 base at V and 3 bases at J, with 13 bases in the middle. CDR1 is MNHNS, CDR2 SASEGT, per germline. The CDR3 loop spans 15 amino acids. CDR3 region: CASSEVGDPGYEQYF. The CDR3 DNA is TGTGCCAGCAGTGAAGTAGGGGATCCGGGCTACGAGCAGTACTTC.

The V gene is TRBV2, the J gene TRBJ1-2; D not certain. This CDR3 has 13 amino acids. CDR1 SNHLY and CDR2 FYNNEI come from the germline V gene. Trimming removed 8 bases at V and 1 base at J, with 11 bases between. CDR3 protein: CASQATFNYGYTF. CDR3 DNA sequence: TGTGCCAGCCAAGCGACCTTTAACTATGGCTACACCTTC.

Here the CDR3 DNA reads TGTGCCAGCAGCTCCTCGGTGAGGGGGGAGCAGTTCTTC. It translates to CASSSSVRGEQFF. V gene TRBV7-9 combines with J gene TRBJ2-1; tentatively, D is TRBD1 (6 bases). Trimming left V 4 bases short and J 10 bases short, with 14 bases between. CDR3 size: 13 residues. Germline assignment: CDR1 SEHNR and CDR2 FQNEAQ (reference sequence). The whole variable domain, filled in from reference TRBV7-9 and TRBJ2-1, reads DTGVSQNPRHKITKRGQNVTFRCDPISEHNRLYWYRQTLGQGPEFLTYFQNEAQLEKSRLLSDRFSAERPKGSFSTLEIQRTEQGDSAMYLCASSSSVRGEQFFGPGTRLTVL.

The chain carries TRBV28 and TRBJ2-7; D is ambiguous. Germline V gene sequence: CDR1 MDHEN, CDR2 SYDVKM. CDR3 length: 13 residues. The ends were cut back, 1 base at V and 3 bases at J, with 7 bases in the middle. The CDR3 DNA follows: TGTGCCAGCAGTTTATTGGGCGGCTACGAGCAGTACTTC. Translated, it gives CASSLLGGYEQYF. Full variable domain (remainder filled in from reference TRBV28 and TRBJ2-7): DVKVTQSSRYLVKRTGEKVFLECVQDMDHENMFWYRQDPGLGLRLIYFSYDVKMKEKGDIPEGYSVSREKKERFSLILESASTNQTSMYLCASSLLGGYEQYFGPGTRLTVT.

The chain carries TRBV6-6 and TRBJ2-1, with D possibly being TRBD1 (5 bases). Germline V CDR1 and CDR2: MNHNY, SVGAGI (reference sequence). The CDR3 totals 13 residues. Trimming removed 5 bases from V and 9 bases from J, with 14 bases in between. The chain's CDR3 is CASSDDSPSEQFF. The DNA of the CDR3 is TGTGCCAGCAGTGACGACAGTCCCAGTGAGCAGTTCTTC.

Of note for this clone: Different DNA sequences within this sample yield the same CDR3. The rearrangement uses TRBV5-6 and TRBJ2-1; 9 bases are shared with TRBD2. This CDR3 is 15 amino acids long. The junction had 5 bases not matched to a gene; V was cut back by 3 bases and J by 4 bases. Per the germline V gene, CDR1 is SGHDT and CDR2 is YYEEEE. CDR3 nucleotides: TGTGCCAGCAGCTCTCCCCTAGCGGGGTACAATGAGCAGTTCTTC. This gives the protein CASSSPLAGYNEQFF.